A single sample is the source of the 9 T cell receptor beta chains below, sequenced in a study of blood T cell repertoires in COVID-19. The method was immunoSEQ multiplex PCR; TCRdb's version includes in-frame clones alone and lacks a portion of them. This table has around 330,000 clones, more than 70% appearing once. The material sequenced was peripheral blood. The receptors were sampled from a young woman with COVID-19, enrolled during active disease.

The chain employs TRBV2 and TRBJ2-2, with TRBD1 matching over 7 bases. Germline V gene sequence: CDR1 SNHLY, CDR2 FYNNEI. V gave up 6 bases and J gave up 1 base; unmatched junction bases: 2. The CDR3 has 14 residues. The CDR3 here is CASRGTVNTGELFF. CDR3 sequence (DNA): TGTGCCAGCAGGGGGACAGTGAACACCGGGGAGCTGTTTTTT.

This chain uses TRBV7-8 with TRBJ1-1, with D uncertain. Trimming stripped 1 base from V and 4 bases from J, with 13 bases between. Germline V gene sequence: CDR1 SGHVS, CDR2 FQNEAQ. CDR3 length: 15 residues. For the CDR3, the DNA is TGTGCCAGCAGCTTAGTAGGCGGAACAAGCACTGAAGCTTTCTTT. Its protein product is CASSLVGGTSTEAFF.

V usage is TRBV4-2 and J usage is TRBJ1-4; 8 bases line up with TRBD1. CDR3 size: 15 residues. J was trimmed by 8 bases and V by 1 base; bases with no gene match: 6. Germline CDR1 LGHNA, CDR2 YNFKEQ. CDR3: CASSQVPRTGEKLFF. The CDR3 nucleotides read TGTGCCAGCAGCCAAGTCCCCCGGACAGGGGAAAAACTGTTTTTT.

The chain couples TRBV7-2 to TRBJ1-2; 8 nucleotides align to TRBD1. Losses at the gene ends were 3 bases for V and 6 bases for J; bases not matched to a gene: 9. The germline gives CDR1 SGHTA, CDR2 FQGNSA. The CDR3 sequence is 15 residues long. DNA of the CDR3: TGTGCCAGCAGCTTCGGTCGGGACAGGAAGCATGGCTACACCTTC. Translating gives CASSFGRDRKHGYTF.

V and J are TRBV30 and TRBJ1-4; no firm D call. Trimming pared 2 bases from V and 6 bases from J, leaving 13 bases between. The germline V gene encodes CDR1 GTSNPN and CDR2 SVGIG (reference sequence). This CDR3 is 14 amino acids long. The CDR3 region is CAWSLTAGDEKLFF. CDR3 DNA sequence: TGTGCCTGGAGTTTAACGGCAGGTGATGAAAAACTGTTTTTT. Variable domain in full (rest from reference TRBV30 and TRBJ1-4): SQTIHQWPATLVQPVGSPLSLECTVEGTSNPNLYWYRQAAGRGLQLLFYSVGIGQISSEVPQNLSASRPQDRQFILSSKKLLLSDSGFYLCAWSLTAGDEKLFFGSGTQLSVL.

The chain combines TRBV7-9 with TRBJ2-1; 7 bases align to TRBD2. CDR3 length equals 16 residues. CDR1 SEHNR and CDR2 FQNEAQ come from the germline V gene (reference sequence). The V gene end was trimmed by 4 bases and the J gene end by 6 bases; junction bases not matched to a gene: 12. CDR3 sequence (DNA): TGTGCCAGCAGCTCCCCCGGGACTACCAGAATCAATGAGCAGTTCTTC. Its protein is CASSSPGTTRINEQFF.

The V gene is TRBV19, the J gene TRBJ1-1; 10 bases fit TRBD1. CDR3 length equals 13 residues. V trimming: 7 bases; J trimming: 6 bases; junction bases outside the gene matches: 5. Germline V gives CDR1 LNHDA, CDR2 SQIVND (reference sequence). The CDR3 protein is CASITGTGAEAFF. Written as DNA, the CDR3 is TGTGCCAGTATTACCGGGACAGGGGCTGAAGCTTTCTTT.

V is TRBV4-2 and J is TRBJ2-6, with D unclear. CDR3 size: 14 residues. The germline CDR1 and CDR2 sequences are LGHNA and YNFKEQ. The ends were cut back, 7 bases at V and 0 bases at J, with 7 bases in the middle. The CDR3 bases are TGTGCCAGCACCCTCAACTCTGGGGCCAACGTCCTGACTTTC. Translating gives CASTLNSGANVLTF.

This clone was detected only a few times. This chain joins TRBV19 and TRBJ1-4; the D is unclear. The CDR3 consists of 15 residues. Looked up from germline, CDR1 is LNHDA and CDR2 is SQIVND (reference sequence). Trimming shortened V by 5 bases and J by 14 bases, and 24 bases separated the two germline ends. CDR3 sequence reads: CASSPVEGWNVRLFF. The CDR3 coding sequence is TGTGCCAGTAGTCCCGTGGAGGGTTGGAATGTGCGGCTGTTTTTT.